Below are 13 T cell receptor beta chains sequenced from a single sample in a study of blood T cell repertoires in COVID-19. The assay was immunoSEQ multiplex PCR, and TCRdb's table has in-frame clones only and misses some. In the table there are approximately 190,000 clones, about 93% of which are singletons. The sample taken for sequencing was peripheral blood. The receptors were sampled from a man between 50 and 59 years old with acute or convalescent COVID-19.

The V and J genes are TRBV3-1 (or the pseudogene TRBV3-2) and TRBJ2-5; 8 nucleotides line up with TRBD2. The ends lost 0 bases at V and 6 bases at J; junction bases unmatched: 6. Per germline, CDR1 LGHDT and CDR2 YNNKEL (reference sequence). The CDR3 totals 15 residues. This CDR3 reads CASSQDSGSGKTQYF. CDR3 sequence (DNA): TGTGCCAGCAGCCAAGACAGCGGGAGCGGGAAGACCCAGTACTTC.

This clone has a single count. The chain employs TRBV4-2 and TRBJ1-1; 7 bases are a match to TRBD1. Germline values: CDR1 LGHNA, CDR2 YNFKEQ. J lost 1 base, V lost 4 bases, and 3 bases had no gene match. This CDR3 is built from 14 residues. The DNA of the CDR3 is TGTGCCAGCAGCCTCGGGACAGCGAACACTGAAGCTTTCTTT. Its protein is CASSLGTANTEAFF.

The rearrangement joins TRBV5-6 to TRBJ2-7; 9 bases are shared with TRBD1. The CDR3 consists of 16 residues. The trim removed 5 bases at V and 0 bases at J, leaving 9 bases unmatched. Germline V gene data show CDR1 as SGHDT and CDR2 as YYEEEE. CDR3 amino acids: CASSIQGALSSYEQYF. DNA for the CDR3: TGTGCCAGCAGTATACAGGGGGCTCTTTCCTCCTACGAGCAGTACTTC.

This clone was counted a single time. V usage is TRBV11-2 and J usage is TRBJ2-2; weak D call: TRBD2 (6 bases). Trimming removed 6 bases at V and 5 bases at J, with 22 bases between. Germline V gives CDR1 SGHAT, CDR2 FQNNGV. The length of the CDR3 is 17 residues. The CDR3 loop is CASRNRPKAEGTGELFF. The CDR3, as DNA: TGTGCCAGCAGAAACAGACCGAAAGCGGAGGGGACCGGGGAGCTGTTTTTT.

This chain links TRBV30 with TRBJ2-3; no clear D. The germline V and J ends were trimmed by 3 bases and 0 bases, with 13 bases remaining between them. The germline CDR1 and CDR2 sequences are GTSNPN and SVGIG (reference sequence). The CDR3 has 15 amino acids. DNA for the CDR3: TGTGCCTGGAGCTCGTCCTTCCTAAGCACAGATACGCAGTATTTT. This sequence encodes CAWSSSFLSTDTQYF. Complete variable domain (other parts from reference TRBV30 and TRBJ2-3): SQTIHQWPATLVQPVGSPLSLECTVEGTSNPNLYWYRQAAGRGLQLLFYSVGIGQISSEVPQNLSASRPQDRQFILSSKKLLLSDSGFYLCAWSSSFLSTDTQYFGPGTRLTVL.

The genes are TRBV2 and TRBJ2-3; the match to TRBD2 covers 12 bases. The V gene's germline CDR1 is SNHLY and CDR2 FYNNEI. Trimming cost V 5 bases and J 5 bases; bases outside gene matches: 5. This CDR3 is 15 amino acids long. The CDR3 loop is CASSPRTSGEDTQYF. Here the CDR3 DNA reads TGTGCCAGCAGTCCCCGGACTAGCGGGGAAGATACGCAGTATTTT.

This clone was observed once. The rearrangement joins TRBV7-9 to TRBJ2-7, with 7 bases fitting TRBD1. J was trimmed by 0 bases and V by 5 bases; bases with no gene match: 10. The CDR3 sequence is 16 residues long. Looked up from germline, CDR1 is SEHNR and CDR2 is FQNEAQ (reference sequence). The CDR3 coding sequence is TGTGCCAGCAGCGGCAGACAGGGAGTCTCCTCCTACGAGCAGTACTTC. Residues: CASSGRQGVSSYEQYF.

This clone was detected only a few times. The V and J genes are TRBV18 and TRBJ1-1; 7 bases are shared with TRBD1. This CDR3 spans 12 amino acids. The trim removed 4 bases at V and 6 bases at J, leaving 2 bases unmatched. Germline CDR1 is KGHSH and CDR2 is LQKENI. In nucleotides, the CDR3 is TGTGCCAGCTCACGCCAGGGGGCTGAAGCTTTCTTT. Encoded protein: CASSRQGAEAFF.

The CDR3 loop is CASSQGHEETQYF. CDR3 bases: TGTGCCAGCAGCCAAGGCCATGAGGAGACCCAGTACTTC. The chain combines TRBV3-1 (or the pseudogene TRBV3-2) with TRBJ2-5; D not resolved. The CDR3 is 13 amino acids. The V gene lost 1 base and the J gene lost 5 bases, with 8 bases spanning the gap. Germline values: CDR1 LGHDT, CDR2 YNNKEL (reference sequence).

The V gene is TRBV27, the J gene TRBJ2-7; D possibly corresponds to TRBD2 (6 bases). V was shortened by 3 bases and J by 3 bases, with 12 bases between the two germline ends. Germline V CDR1 and CDR2: MNHEY, SMNVEV (reference sequence). The CDR3 extends over 14 amino acids. The CDR3 DNA is TGTGCCAGCAGTTTTCAGGAGGGCCGCTACGAGCAGTACTTC. Translated, it gives CASSFQEGRYEQYF.

This sequence joins TRBV7-2 and TRBJ2-2, with D tentatively TRBD2 (6 bases). Looked up from germline, CDR1 is SGHTA and CDR2 is FQGNSA. Trimming pared 3 bases from V and 4 bases from J, leaving 12 bases between. CDR3 length equals 15 residues. CDR3 in amino acids: CASSFKAGGTGELFF. For the CDR3, the DNA is TGTGCCAGCAGCTTCAAAGCGGGCGGCACCGGGGAGCTGTTTTTT. Full variable domain (remainder filled in from reference TRBV7-2 and TRBJ2-2): GAGVSQSPSNKVTEKGKDVELRCDPISGHTALYWYRQSLGQGLEFLIYFQGNSAPDKSGLPSDRFSAERTGGSVSTLTIQRTQQEDSAVYLCASSFKAGGTGELFFGEGSRLTVL.

This rearrangement joins TRBV2 to TRBJ2-3; 12 bases match TRBD2. CDR3 length: 15 amino acids. Germline V gene sequence: CDR1 SNHLY, CDR2 FYNNEI. V lost 5 bases to trimming and J lost 8 bases; unmatched junction nucleotides: 8. The CDR3: CASSPTSGGPVTQYF. CDR3 sequence (DNA): TGTGCCAGCAGTCCGACTAGCGGGGGCCCTGTTACGCAGTATTTT.

The chain is built from TRBV6-2 or TRBV6-3 and TRBJ1-2; the match to TRBD1 covers 8 bases. Trimming at V came to 2 bases and at J to 2 bases, leaving 1 base not matched to a gene. CDR1 is MNHEY and CDR2 is SVGEGT in the germline V gene. The CDR3 contains 14 residues. The CDR3 spells CASSYRTGNYGYTF. For the CDR3, the DNA is TGTGCCAGCAGTTACCGGACAGGGAACTATGGCTACACCTTC.